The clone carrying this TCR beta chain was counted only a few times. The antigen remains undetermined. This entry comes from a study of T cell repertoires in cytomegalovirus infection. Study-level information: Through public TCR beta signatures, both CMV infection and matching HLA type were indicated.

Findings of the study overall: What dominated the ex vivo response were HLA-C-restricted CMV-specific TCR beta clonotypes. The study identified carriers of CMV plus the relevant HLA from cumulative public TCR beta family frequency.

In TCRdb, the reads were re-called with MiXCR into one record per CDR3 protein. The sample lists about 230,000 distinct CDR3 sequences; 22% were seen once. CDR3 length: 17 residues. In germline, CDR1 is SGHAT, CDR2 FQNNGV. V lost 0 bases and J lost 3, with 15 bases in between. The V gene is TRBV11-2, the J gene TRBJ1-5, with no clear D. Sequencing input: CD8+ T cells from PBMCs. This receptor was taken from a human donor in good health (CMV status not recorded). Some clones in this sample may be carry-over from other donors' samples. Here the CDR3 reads CASSLDGAEGFNQPQHF. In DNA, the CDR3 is TGTGCCAGCAGCTTAGATGGCGCGGAGGGCTTCAATCAGCCCCAGCATTTT.